One and the same sample provided the 5 T cell receptor beta chains below, sequenced in a study of T-cell memory formation after mild COVID-19. TCRdb analysed the 5' RACE reads with MiXCR anew, one entry per CDR3 protein. This table holds around 200,000 distinct CDR3 sequences, 10% to 13% found once. The sequencing input was PBMCs or a T cell subset sorted from them (not recorded which). The receptors come from a man between 18 and 29 years old who had mild COVID-19 (a few samples of this study predate the infection). Cell type and time point are not known.

This clonotype has a count of ten or more. The chain recombines TRBV7-2 with TRBJ2-1; D remains ambiguous. Germline V gene sequence: CDR1 SGHTA, CDR2 FQGNSA. This CDR3 is 14 amino acids long. V was clipped by 1 base and J by 7 bases, with 11 bases between them. The CDR3 coding sequence is TGTGCCAGCAGCTTAGTGGGCGGTGGGAATGAGCAGTTCTTC. Its protein product is CASSLVGGGNEQFF.

The chain links TRBV6-2 or TRBV6-3 to TRBJ2-7, with TRBD2 identical over 7 bases. The CDR3 contains 17 residues. Germline V gives CDR1 MNHEY, CDR2 SVGEGT. V lost 0 bases, J lost 0 bases, and 8 bases stayed unmatched. CDR3 region: CASSYSRLRGSSYEQYF. DNA of the CDR3: TGTGCCAGCAGTTACTCGCGTTTGCGGGGGAGCTCCTACGAGCAGTACTTC.

This clonotype was counted many times. The chain couples TRBV7-3 to TRBJ2-3; 10 positions match TRBD2. This CDR3 comprises 15 residues. The V gene's germline CDR1 is SGHTA and CDR2 FQGTGA. The J segment lost 5 bases and the V segment lost 5 bases, leaving 7 bases of the junction unmatched. The DNA for the CDR3 is TGTGCCAGCAGCCCAAAGCGGGGGGGCTTAGATACGCAGTATTTT. Translating gives CASSPKRGGLDTQYF.

This clonotype was counted many times. The chain links TRBV28 to TRBJ2-2, with 8 bases lining up with TRBD1. The germline CDR1 and CDR2 sequences are MDHEN and SYDVKM. Unmatched junction bases numbered 6, after V lost 6 bases and J lost 3 bases. The CDR3 totals 15 residues. The CDR3 region has the DNA TGTGCCAGCAGGCTTACAGGGGGATACACCGGGGAGCTGTTTTTT. As protein: CASRLTGGYTGELFF.

V gene TRBV5-1 combines with J gene TRBJ1-2; no firm D call. Trimming stripped 4 bases from V and 5 bases from J, with 12 bases between. Germline assignment: CDR1 SGHRS and CDR2 YFSETQ. The CDR3 runs 13 residues. CDR3 region: CASSLTPAYGYTF. Written as DNA, the CDR3 is TGCGCCAGCAGCCTGACGCCGGCGTATGGCTACACCTTC.